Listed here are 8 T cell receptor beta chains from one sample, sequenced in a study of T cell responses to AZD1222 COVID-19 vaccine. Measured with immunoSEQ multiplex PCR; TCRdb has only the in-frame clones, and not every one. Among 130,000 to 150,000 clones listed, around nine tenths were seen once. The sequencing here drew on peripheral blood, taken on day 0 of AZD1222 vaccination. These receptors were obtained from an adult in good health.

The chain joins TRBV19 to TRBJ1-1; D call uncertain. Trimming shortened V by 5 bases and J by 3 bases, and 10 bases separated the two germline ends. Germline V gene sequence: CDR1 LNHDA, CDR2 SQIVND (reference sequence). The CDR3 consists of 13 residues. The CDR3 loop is CASSVRRDTEAFF. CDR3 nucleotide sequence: TGTGCCAGTAGTGTTAGGAGGGACACTGAAGCTTTCTTT.

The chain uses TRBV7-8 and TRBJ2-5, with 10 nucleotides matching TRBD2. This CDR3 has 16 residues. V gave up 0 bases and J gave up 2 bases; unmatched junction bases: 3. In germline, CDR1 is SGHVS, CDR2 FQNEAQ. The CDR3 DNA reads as TGTGCCAGCAGCTTAGCAAAGCGGGGGGGACAAGAGACCCAGTACTTC. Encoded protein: CASSLAKRGGQETQYF.

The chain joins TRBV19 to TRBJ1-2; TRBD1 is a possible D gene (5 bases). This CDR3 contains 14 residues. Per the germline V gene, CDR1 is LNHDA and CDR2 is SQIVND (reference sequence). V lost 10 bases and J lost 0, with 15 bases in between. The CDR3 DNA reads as TGTGCCACTTTCTTCAGGGATTCTAACTATGGCTACACCTTC. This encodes CATFFRDSNYGYTF.

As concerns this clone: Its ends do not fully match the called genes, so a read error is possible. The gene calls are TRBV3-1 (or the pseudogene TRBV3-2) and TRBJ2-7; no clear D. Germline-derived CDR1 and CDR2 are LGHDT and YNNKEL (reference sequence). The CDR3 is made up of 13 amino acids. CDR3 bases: TGTGCCAGCAGCCAAGATCTTCACTCCACCAGTGACTTC. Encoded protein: CASSQDLHSTSDF.

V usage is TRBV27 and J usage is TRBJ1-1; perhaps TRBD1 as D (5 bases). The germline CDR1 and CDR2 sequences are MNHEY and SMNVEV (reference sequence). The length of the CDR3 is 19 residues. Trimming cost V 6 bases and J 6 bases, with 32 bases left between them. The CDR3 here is CASRPHVGGARARVPEAFF. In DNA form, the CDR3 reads TGTGCCAGCAGGCCTCATGTGGGCGGGGCGCGGGCAAGAGTCCCTGAAGCTTTCTTT.

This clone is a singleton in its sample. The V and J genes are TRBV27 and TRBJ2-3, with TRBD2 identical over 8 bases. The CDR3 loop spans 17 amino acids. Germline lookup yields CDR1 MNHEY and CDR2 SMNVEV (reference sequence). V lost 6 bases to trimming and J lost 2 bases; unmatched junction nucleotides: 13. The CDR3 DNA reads TGTGCCAGCAGCCCAATCGGGGGGGGCAGCTACACAGATACGCAGTATTTT. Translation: CASSPIGGGSYTDTQYF.

The CDR3 protein is CATTPQGRADTGELFF. DNA of the CDR3: TGTGCCACCACCCCACAGGGCCGTGCGGACACCGGGGAGCTGTTTTTT. The chain uses TRBV19 and TRBJ2-2; D possibly corresponds to TRBD1 (6 bases). From germline, CDR1 is LNHDA and CDR2 SQIVND (reference sequence). Trimming pared 10 bases from V and 3 bases from J, leaving 21 bases between. CDR3 length: 16 residues. Looking up the rest from reference TRBV19 and TRBJ2-2 gives the full variable domain: DGGITQSPKYLFRKEGQNVTLSCEQNLNHDAMYWYRQDPGQGLRLIYYSQIVNDFQKGDIAEGYSVSREKKESFPLTVTSAQKNPTAFYLCATTPQGRADTGELFFGEGSRLTVL.

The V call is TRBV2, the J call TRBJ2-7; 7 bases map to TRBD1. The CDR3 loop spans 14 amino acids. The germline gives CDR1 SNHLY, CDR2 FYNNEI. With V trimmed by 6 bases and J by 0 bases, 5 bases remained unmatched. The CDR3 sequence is CASRKDRLSYEQYF. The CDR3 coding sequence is TGTGCCAGCAGGAAGGACAGGCTCTCCTACGAGCAGTACTTC.